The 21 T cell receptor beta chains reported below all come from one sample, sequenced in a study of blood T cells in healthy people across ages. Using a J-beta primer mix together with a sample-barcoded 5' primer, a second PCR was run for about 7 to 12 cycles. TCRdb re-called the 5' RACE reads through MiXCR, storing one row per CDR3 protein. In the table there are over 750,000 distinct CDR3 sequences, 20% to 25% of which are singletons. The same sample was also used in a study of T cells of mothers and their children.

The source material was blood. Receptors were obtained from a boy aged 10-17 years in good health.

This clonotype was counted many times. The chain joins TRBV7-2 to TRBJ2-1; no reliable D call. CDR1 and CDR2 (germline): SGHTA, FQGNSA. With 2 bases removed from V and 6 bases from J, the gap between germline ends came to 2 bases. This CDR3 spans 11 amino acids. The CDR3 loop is CASSLTNEQFF. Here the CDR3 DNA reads TGTGCCAGCAGCTTAACCAATGAGCAGTTCTTC.

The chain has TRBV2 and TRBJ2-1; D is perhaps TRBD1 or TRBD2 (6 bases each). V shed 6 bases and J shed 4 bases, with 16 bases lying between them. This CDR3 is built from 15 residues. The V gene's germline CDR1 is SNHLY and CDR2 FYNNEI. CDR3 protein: CASRISGGGYNEQFF. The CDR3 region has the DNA TGTGCCAGCAGGATTAGCGGAGGGGGTTACAATGAGCAGTTCTTC.

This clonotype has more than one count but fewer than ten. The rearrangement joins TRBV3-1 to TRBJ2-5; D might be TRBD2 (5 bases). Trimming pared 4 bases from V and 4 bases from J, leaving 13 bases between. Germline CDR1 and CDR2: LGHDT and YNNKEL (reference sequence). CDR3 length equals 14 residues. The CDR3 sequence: CASSPDGKRETQYF. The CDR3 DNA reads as TGTGCCAGCAGCCCCGACGGGAAGAGAGAGACCCAGTACTTC.

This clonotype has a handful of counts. CDR3 amino acids: CASSGAGGSLYNEQFF. CDR3 sequence (DNA): TGTGCCAGCAGTGGAGCGGGGGGGTCTCTCTACAATGAGCAGTTCTTC. V is TRBV6-1 and J is TRBJ2-1; 10 bases map to TRBD2. Germline V gene lookup returns CDR1 MNHNS and CDR2 SASEGT. Trimming removed 4 bases from V and 3 bases from J; junction bases left unmatched: 6. The CDR3 is 16 amino acids.

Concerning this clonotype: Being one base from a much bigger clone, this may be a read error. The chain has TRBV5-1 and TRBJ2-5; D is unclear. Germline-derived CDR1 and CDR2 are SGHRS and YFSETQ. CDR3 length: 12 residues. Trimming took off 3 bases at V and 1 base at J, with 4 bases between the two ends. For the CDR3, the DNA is TGCGCCAGCAGCTGGTCCCAAGAGACCCAGTACTTC. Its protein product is CASSWSQETQYF.

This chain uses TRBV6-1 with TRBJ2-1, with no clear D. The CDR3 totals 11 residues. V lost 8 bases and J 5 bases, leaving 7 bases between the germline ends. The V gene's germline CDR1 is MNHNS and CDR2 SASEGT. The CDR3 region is CASGPDNEQFF. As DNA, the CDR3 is TGTGCCAGCGGGCCCGACAATGAGCAGTTCTTC.

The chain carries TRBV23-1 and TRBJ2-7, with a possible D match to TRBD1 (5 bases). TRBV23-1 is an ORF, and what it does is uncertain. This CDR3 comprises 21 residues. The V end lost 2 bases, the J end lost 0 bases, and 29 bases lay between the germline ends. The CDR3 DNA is TGCGCCAGCAGTCAAAAAATCCGGCAAGAGCGCAGGGCTCTACTCTCCTACGAGCAGTACTTC. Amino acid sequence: CASSQKIRQERRALLSYEQYF.

The CDR3 loop is CASKTSGGLETQYF. The CDR3 DNA reads as TGTGCCAGTAAGACTAGCGGGGGACTGGAGACCCAGTACTTC. The chain has TRBV27 and TRBJ2-5, with 12 bases identical to TRBD2. The ends lost 9 bases at V and 5 bases at J; junction bases unmatched: 7. Germline V CDR1 and CDR2: MNHEY, SMNVEV (reference sequence). CDR3 length equals 14 residues.

The CDR3 region has the DNA TGTGCCAGCAGTCAACCTTCAAGGGGGTGGGACGAGCAGTACTTC. Protein product: CASSQPSRGWDEQYF. This sequence joins TRBV28 and TRBJ2-7; possibly TRBD1 for D (6 bases). The CDR3 length is 15 residues. Trimming cost V 5 bases and J 5 bases, with 19 bases left between them. CDR1 is MDHEN, CDR2 SYDVKM, per germline. Filled out from reference TRBV28 and TRBJ2-7, the complete variable domain reads DVKVTQSSRYLVKRTGEKVFLECVQDMDHENMFWYRQDPGLGLRLIYFSYDVKMKEKGDIPEGYSVSREKKERFSLILESASTNQTSMYLCASSQPSRGWDEQYFGPGTRLTVT.

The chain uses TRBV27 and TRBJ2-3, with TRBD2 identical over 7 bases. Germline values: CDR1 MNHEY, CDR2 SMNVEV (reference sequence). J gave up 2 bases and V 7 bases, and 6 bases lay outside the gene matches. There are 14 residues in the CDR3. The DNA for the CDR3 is TGTGCCAGCACCGTGACTAGCATCACAGATACGCAGTATTTT. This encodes CASTVTSITDTQYF.

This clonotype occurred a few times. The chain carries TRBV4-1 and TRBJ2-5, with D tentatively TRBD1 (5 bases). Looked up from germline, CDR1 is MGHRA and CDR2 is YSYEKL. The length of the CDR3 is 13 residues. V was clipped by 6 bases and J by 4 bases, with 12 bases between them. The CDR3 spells CASRALGRETQYF. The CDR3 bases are TGCGCCAGCAGAGCATTGGGGCGAGAGACCCAGTACTTC.

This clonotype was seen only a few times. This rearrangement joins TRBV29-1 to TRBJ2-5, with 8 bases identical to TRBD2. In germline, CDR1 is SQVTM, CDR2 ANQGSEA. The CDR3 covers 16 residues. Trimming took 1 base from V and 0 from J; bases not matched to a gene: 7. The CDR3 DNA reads TGCAGCGTTGAAGGGCGGGAGGTCGGTGACCAAGAGACCCAGTACTTC. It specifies CSVEGREVGDQETQYF.

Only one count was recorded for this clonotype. This CDR3 reads CASSDPIQGNTDTQYF. The CDR3 bases are TGTGCCAGCAGTGACCCCATCCAGGGGAATACAGATACGCAGTATTTT. V gene TRBV6-4 combines with J gene TRBJ2-3; weak D call: TRBD1 (6 bases). Trimming cost V 2 bases and J 3 bases, with 15 bases left between them. Germline V gene sequence: CDR1 MRHNA, CDR2 SNTAGT. This CDR3 is built from 16 residues.

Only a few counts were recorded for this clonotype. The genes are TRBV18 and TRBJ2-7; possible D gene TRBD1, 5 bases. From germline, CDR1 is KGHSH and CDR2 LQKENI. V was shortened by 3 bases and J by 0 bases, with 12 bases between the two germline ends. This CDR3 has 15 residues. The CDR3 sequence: CASSPTATTSYEQYF. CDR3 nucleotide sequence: TGTGCCAGCTCACCGACAGCCACCACCTCCTACGAGCAGTACTTC.

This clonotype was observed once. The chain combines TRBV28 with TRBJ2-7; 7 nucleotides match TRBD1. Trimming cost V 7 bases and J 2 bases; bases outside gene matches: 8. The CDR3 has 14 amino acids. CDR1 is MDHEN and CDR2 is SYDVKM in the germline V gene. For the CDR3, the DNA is TGTGCCAGCACCCCGGCAGGGGGAACCTACGAGCAGTACTTC. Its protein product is CASTPAGGTYEQYF.

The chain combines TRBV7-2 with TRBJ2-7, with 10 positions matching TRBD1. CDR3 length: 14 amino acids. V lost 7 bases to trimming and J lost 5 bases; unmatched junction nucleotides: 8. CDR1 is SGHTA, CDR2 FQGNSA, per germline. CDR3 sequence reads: CASTLRDRGDEQYF. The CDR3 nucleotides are TGTGCCAGCACCCTCCGGGACAGGGGTGACGAGCAGTACTTC.

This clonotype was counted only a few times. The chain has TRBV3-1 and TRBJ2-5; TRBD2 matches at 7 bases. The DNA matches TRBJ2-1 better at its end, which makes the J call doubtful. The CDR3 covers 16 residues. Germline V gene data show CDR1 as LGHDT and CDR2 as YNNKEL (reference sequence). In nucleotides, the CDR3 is TGTGCCAGCAGCCAAGATTGGGCCCGGGGGAGGGATGAGCAGTTCTTC. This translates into CASSQDWARGRDEQFF.

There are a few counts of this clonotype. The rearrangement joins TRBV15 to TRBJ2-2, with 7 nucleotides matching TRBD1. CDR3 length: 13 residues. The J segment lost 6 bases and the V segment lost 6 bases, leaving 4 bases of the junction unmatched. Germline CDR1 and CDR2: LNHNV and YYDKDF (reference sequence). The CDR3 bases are TGTGCCACCAGTAGACAGGGTCCCGGGGAGCTGTTTTTT. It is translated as CATSRQGPGELFF.

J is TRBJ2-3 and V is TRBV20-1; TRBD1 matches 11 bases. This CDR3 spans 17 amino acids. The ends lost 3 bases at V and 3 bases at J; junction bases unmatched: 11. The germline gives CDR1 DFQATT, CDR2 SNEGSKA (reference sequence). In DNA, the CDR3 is TGCAGTGCTAGGGGAACCCGGGGACAGGGGGGGACAGATACGCAGTATTTT. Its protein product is CSARGTRGQGGTDTQYF.

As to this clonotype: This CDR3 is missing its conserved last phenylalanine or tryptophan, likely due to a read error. The chain's CDR3 is CASSSRGEQYL. In DNA, the CDR3 is TGTGCCAGCAGTTCCCGAGGCGAGCAGTACCTC. This chain connects TRBV2 to TRBJ2-1; D not certain. The J call may be mistaken, given a closer DNA end match to TRBJ2-7. Germline V gives CDR1 SNHLY, CDR2 FYNNEI. This CDR3 has 11 amino acids.

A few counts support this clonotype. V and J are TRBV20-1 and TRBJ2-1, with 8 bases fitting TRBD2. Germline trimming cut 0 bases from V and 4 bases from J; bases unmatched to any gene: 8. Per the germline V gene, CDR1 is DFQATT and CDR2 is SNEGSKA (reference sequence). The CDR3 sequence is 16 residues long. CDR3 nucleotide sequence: TGCAGTGCTAGAGATTTTTCGGGAGGGATGTACAATGAGCAGTTCTTC. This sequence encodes CSARDFSGGMYNEQFF.